This TCR beta chain came from a study of T cell clonotyping in hematopoietic cell transplantation. Study-level background: Pretransplant recipient samples were taken after cytoreduction.

Assay: immunoSEQ multiplex PCR; the TCRdb copy retains only in-frame clones and omits some. The repertoire has roughly 45,000 clones, 70% to 90% of them found once; the top ten carry just under 6%. The sample's time point: recipient sample about 28 days before transplant, after cytoreduction. This specimen consisted of peripheral blood mononuclear cells, obtained before stem cell transplant. The sequence came from a man between 60 and 75 years old with biphenotypic leukemia. Some clones in this sample may be carry-over from other donors' samples.

CDR3 residues: CASSFVGAGDFGYTF. DNA of the CDR3: TGTGCCAGCAGCTTCGTCGGAGCAGGGGATTTTGGCTACACCTTC. The rearrangement joins TRBV5-4 to TRBJ1-2, with D possibly TRBD1 on 6 matching bases. Trimming pared 2 bases from V and 7 bases from J, leaving 18 bases between. Germline values: CDR1 SGHNT, CDR2 YYREEE (reference sequence). CDR3 length: 15 residues.